This T cell receptor beta chain was identified in a study of regulatory T cells in long-lasting Graves disease. Time point defined: newly diagnosed GD, antithyroid drugs for less than 3 months. After RNA was extracted from PBMCs, the TCR library was made from it. Trimming took 1 base from V and 9 from J, leaving 7 bases between them. The length of the CDR3 is 11 residues. The authors built TCR beta libraries using iRepertoire HTBI primers and Arm-PCR of CDR3 regions. TCRdb re-called the multiplex PCR reads through MiXCR, storing one row per CDR3 protein. Among about 450,000 distinct CDR3 sequences listed, around 13% were seen once. This clonotype was seen repeatedly, ten times or more. These same records also appear under a second study, on T cells in Graves' hyperthyroidism and ophthalmopathy. In that study: Blood held most thyroid clonotypes expanded above 0.001 frequency. Ophthalmopathy and stable hyperthyroidism were separated by a 13 V-J model.

Sequences were derived from peripheral blood mononuclear cells (PBMCs), sampled at new diagnosis, from a patient treated with antithyroid drugs. The chain joins TRBV12-3 or TRBV12-4 to TRBJ2-7, with D uncertain. The receptor's source is a woman in her 50s with Graves disease. CDR3 protein: CASSLDAGQYF. CDR3 sequence (DNA): TGTGCCAGCAGTTTAGATGCAGGGCAGTACTTC.